The TCR beta chain under discussion was sequenced for a study of shared clonotypes between healthy human individuals. Findings and caveats of the study: Collection of samples was limited to blood; tissue repertoires likely differ. Shared across several donors were roughly 5% of the naive CD4 clonotypes.

For this clone: Its antigen is still unknown.

The CDR3 is 19 amino acids. The naive CD8 fraction comprised CD45RO-negative cells positively selected for CCR7 and excluded terminally differentiated effector memory CD45RA+ cells. Measured with immunoSEQ multiplex PCR; TCRdb has only the in-frame clones, and not every one. This table holds about 680,000 clones, about 90% found once. Material: naive CD8+ T cells sorted from blood. V gene TRBV1 combines with J gene TRBJ1-1; TRBD1, as called in the table, went unchecked against the DNA. TRBV1 is a recognized pseudogene. The sequence was obtained from a man in his thirties or forties in good health. Written as DNA, the CDR3 is TGCACCAGCAGCCAAGATCGTGGGGGGTTGACAGGGGGCAACACTGAAGCTTTCTTT. This codes for CTSSQDRGGLTGGNTEAFF.